Only a few counts were recorded for the clone carrying this T cell receptor beta chain. Its specificity is unknown. In germline, CDR1 is MNHEY, CDR2 SVGEGT. The V segment lost 2 bases and the J segment 4 bases; nucleotides outside the gene matches: 4. There are 14 residues in the CDR3. A quantitative 5'-RACE method, one with molecular barcodes, was used to make TCR beta libraries. TCRdb reprocessed the 5' RACE reads via MiXCR and lists one record per CDR3 protein. The data hold some 800,000 distinct CDR3 sequences, with about 10% observed a single time. The source of the sample is a study of CD8 T cells in ankylosing spondylitis. Whole-study results and caveats: Reports of some motif variants in reactive arthritis synovial fluid and blood predate this one. Disease-linked clones were CD8+ and relatively rare in peripheral blood. Matched synovial fluid from ankylosing spondylitis patients was reported to be enriched for disease-linked clones. Made up of 7 to 9 highly homologous variants, a TCR beta motif appeared characteristic of ankylosing spondylitis blood.

This chain joins TRBV6-2 or TRBV6-3 and TRBJ2-7; 8 bases line up with TRBD1. The receptor was derived from a male donor with ankylosing spondylitis. The sequenced material came from blood, either unsorted or a sorted T cell fraction (not recorded which). This CDR3 is CASSYLRTGYEQYF. CDR3 nucleotide sequence: TGTGCCAGCAGTTACCTAAGGACAGGGTACGAGCAGTACTTC.